The 22 T cell receptor beta chains reported below all come from one sample, sequenced in a study of T cell repertoires in aging, cancer and after chemotherapy. Amplification of TCR beta used genomic DNA extracted from peripheral blood. Rearranged V-D-J TRB sequences were amplified with a mixed TRB-A/B primer pool. TCRdb processed the multiplex PCR reads anew with MiXCR; each CDR3 protein has one entry. The data hold roughly 3,200 distinct CDR3 sequences, with around 50% observed a single time. The sequencing input was blood. The source of these receptors is a human donor with a blood cancer.

The CDR3 loop reads CASSPRPTGELFF. The CDR3 nucleotides read TGTGCCAGCAGCCCCAGACCCACCGGGGAGCTGTTTTTT. The chain links TRBV7-2 to TRBJ2-2; D unclear. The V gene lost 5 bases and the J gene lost 4 bases, with 8 bases spanning the gap. The CDR3 covers 13 residues. Germline values: CDR1 SGHTA, CDR2 FQGNSA.

As regards this clonotype: This could be a read error, since a much larger clone is one nucleotide away. The chain combines TRBV5-6 with TRBJ2-1, with 10 bases matching TRBD2. Trimming at V came to 1 base and at J to 7 bases, leaving 8 bases not matched to a gene. The CDR3 totals 16 residues. The germline gives CDR1 SGHDT, CDR2 YYEEEE. CDR3 nucleotide sequence: TGTGCCAGCAGCTTGTCAGACAGCGGGAGGGGTAATGAGCAGTTCTTC. This gives the protein CASSLSDSGRGNEQFF.

The V gene is TRBV15, the J gene TRBJ2-5, with D uncertain. With 7 bases removed from V and 1 base from J, the gap between germline ends came to 13 bases. Looked up from germline, CDR1 is LNHNV and CDR2 is YYDKDF (reference sequence). The length of the CDR3 is 14 residues. CDR3 sequence (DNA): TGTGCCACCACTCAAGGACGGCTCCAAGAGACCCAGTACTTC. This translates into CATTQGRLQETQYF.

The chain is built from TRBV18 and TRBJ2-2; D might be TRBD1 (6 bases). CDR3 length: 17 residues. V was pared by 3 bases and J by 5 bases, with 19 bases between. The germline V gene encodes CDR1 KGHSH and CDR2 LQKENI. CDR3 DNA: TGTGCCAGCTCACCCTACCGTGACTTGAGGGGGACCGGGGAGCTGTTTTTT. This sequence encodes CASSPYRDLRGTGELFF.

The gene calls are TRBV30 and TRBJ1-3; D remains unclear. This CDR3 comprises 11 residues. From germline, CDR1 is GTSNPN and CDR2 SVGIG (reference sequence). Trimming shortened V by 5 bases and J by 6 bases, and 8 bases separated the two germline ends. DNA of the CDR3: TGTGCCTGGCAGGAGGCAAACACCATATATTTT. Translating it yields CAWQEANTIYF.

This rearrangement joins TRBV5-1 to TRBJ2-1, with TRBD2 matching over 7 bases. Trimming removed 5 bases from V and 1 base from J; junction bases left unmatched: 12. The CDR3 contains 17 residues. Germline V gene data show CDR1 as SGHRS and CDR2 as YFSETQ. The CDR3 DNA reads TGCGCCAGCAGATTCAGCCCGGGGGAGGGATCCTACAATGAGCAGTTCTTC. Encoded protein: CASRFSPGEGSYNEQFF.

This sequence joins TRBV27 and TRBJ1-2; 11 nucleotides match TRBD1. Germline-derived CDR1 and CDR2 are MNHEY and SMNVEV (reference sequence). This CDR3 comprises 13 residues. V shed 6 bases, J shed 5 bases, and the junction held 2 bases outside the gene matches. CDR3: CASSRDRGYGYTF. In DNA form, the CDR3 reads TGTGCCAGCAGCCGGGACAGGGGGTATGGCTACACCTTC.

The V call is TRBV5-5, the J call TRBJ2-1; 10 bases map to TRBD1. The CDR3 is 16 residues long. CDR1 is SGHKS and CDR2 is YYEKEE in the germline V gene (reference sequence). V was pared by 0 bases and J by 4 bases, with 4 bases of the junction left unmatched. The CDR3 region is CASSLGQGAEYNEQFF. The CDR3 DNA follows: TGTGCCAGCAGCTTGGGACAGGGGGCTGAATACAATGAGCAGTTCTTC.

This clonotype was detected only a few times. V usage is TRBV12-3 or TRBV12-4 and J usage is TRBJ2-2; the match to TRBD1 covers 10 bases. The junction had 4 bases not matched to a gene; V was cut back by 5 bases and J by 4 bases. This CDR3 is 15 amino acids long. CDR3 sequence reads: CASSDRGQSTGELFF. The CDR3, as DNA: TGTGCCAGCAGTGACAGGGGGCAGTCCACCGGGGAGCTGTTTTTT.

This clonotype was counted only a few times. The chain is built from TRBV6-5 and TRBJ2-6; 8 positions match TRBD1. This CDR3 has 15 residues. The V segment lost 5 bases and the J segment 3 bases; nucleotides outside the gene matches: 3. Germline V lookup: CDR1 MNHEY, CDR2 SVGAGI. CDR3 DNA sequence: TGTGCCAGCAGTGACACAGGGGGTGGGGCCAACGTCCTGACTTTC. It encodes CASSDTGGGANVLTF.

This rearrangement joins TRBV29-1 to TRBJ2-1; the D is unclear. With 3 bases removed from V and 15 bases from J, the gap between germline ends came to 12 bases. Germline V gene sequence: CDR1 SQVTM, CDR2 ANQGSEA. The CDR3 has 10 amino acids. CDR3 amino acids: CSVDISEPFF. The CDR3 coding sequence is TGCAGCGTTGATATATCAGAACCGTTCTTC.

The table lists this clonotype with a count of one. V usage is TRBV6-2 or TRBV6-3 and J usage is TRBJ2-7; D tentatively fits TRBD1 or TRBD2 (5 bases each). The V end lost 7 bases, the J end lost 3 bases, and 16 bases lay between the germline ends. Germline V CDR1 and CDR2: MNHEY, SVGEGT. The CDR3 runs to 14 residues. CDR3: CASTLVGTDYEQYF. For the CDR3, the DNA is TGTGCCAGCACCTTAGTGGGGACCGACTACGAGCAGTACTTC.

The genes are TRBV5-5 and TRBJ1-6; 7 bases agree with TRBD1. V was pared by 6 bases and J by 6 bases, with 9 bases of the junction left unmatched. Germline loops: CDR1 SGHKS, CDR2 YYEKEE (reference sequence). The CDR3 runs 15 residues. For the CDR3, the DNA is TGTGCCAGCACCCTCGAAGGACAGGCTAATTCACCCCTCCACTTT. Its translation is CASTLEGQANSPLHF.

Only a few counts were recorded for this clonotype. This chain links TRBV6-5 with TRBJ1-3, with D possibly being TRBD1 (5 bases). V was pared by 5 bases and J by 8 bases, with 16 bases between. The CDR3 has 14 amino acids. Germline CDR1 is MNHEY and CDR2 is SVGAGI. Written as DNA, the CDR3 is TGTGCCAGCAGTCCCGGGACCCCTGAGGACACCATATATTTT. It specifies CASSPGTPEDTIYF.

DNA for the CDR3: TGTGCCAGCTCACCACCAGGGGACAGGGCCTACGAGCAGTACTTC. Protein: CASSPPGDRAYEQYF. The chain links TRBV18 to TRBJ2-7; the match to TRBD1 covers 9 bases. V trimming: 0 bases; J trimming: 2 bases; junction bases outside the gene matches: 2. CDR1 is KGHSH and CDR2 is LQKENI in the germline V gene. The CDR3 covers 15 residues.

The chain links TRBV6-2 or TRBV6-3 to TRBJ2-3, with 7 bases matching TRBD2. Germline trimming cut 0 bases from V and 6 bases from J; bases unmatched to any gene: 9. The V gene's germline CDR1 is MNHEY and CDR2 SVGEGT. The CDR3 has 16 residues. CDR3 residues: CASSYSPGGLGDTQYF. The CDR3 nucleotides read TGTGCCAGCAGTTACTCCCCGGGAGGCCTCGGGGATACGCAGTATTTT.

By share, this clonotype ranks as medium-sized. This chain links TRBV13 with TRBJ2-2; D may be TRBD1 (6 bases). Germline CDR1 reads PRHDT; CDR2 reads FYEKMQ (reference sequence). This CDR3 comprises 15 residues. V lost 5 bases and J lost 6, with 16 bases in between. CDR3 DNA: TGTGCCAGCAGCCAGGGGTATAGAGCCTCCGGGGAGCTGTTTTTT. Amino acids: CASSQGYRASGELFF. The complete variable domain, with remaining parts taken from reference TRBV13 and TRBJ2-2, reads AAGVIQSPRHLIKEKRETATLKCYPIPRHDTVYWYQQGPGQDPQFLISFYEKMQSDKGSIPDRFSAQQFSDYHSELNMSSLELGDSALYFCASSQGYRASGELFFGEGSRLTVL.

The chain carries TRBV19 and TRBJ2-1, with 11 bases matching TRBD2. The CDR3 is 15 residues long. Germline V lookup: CDR1 LNHDA, CDR2 SQIVND (reference sequence). Trimming cost V 9 bases and J 8 bases; bases outside gene matches: 12. The CDR3 DNA follows: TGTGCCAGCGGGCTCATAGCGGGGGGGCCCTATGAGCAGTTCTTC. Translated, it gives CASGLIAGGPYEQFF.

The J gene is TRBJ2-1, the V gene TRBV6-2 or TRBV6-3; 8 nucleotides agree with TRBD1. The ends lost 10 bases at V and 10 bases at J; junction bases unmatched: 18. Per the germline V gene, CDR1 is MNHEY and CDR2 is SVGEGT. CDR3 length: 15 residues. The DNA of the CDR3 is TGTGCCACCTTGGAGGGCGGGACAGGAGTTAGGGAGCAGTTCTTC. It codes for CATLEGGTGVREQFF.

The chain combines TRBV19 with TRBJ1-1, with D uncertain. V dropped 6 bases and J dropped 1 base, with 12 bases sitting between them. CDR3 length equals 14 residues. Germline V gene data show CDR1 as LNHDA and CDR2 as SQIVND (reference sequence). The CDR3 sequence is CASSRRAPNTEAFF. CDR3 nucleotides: TGTGCCAGTAGCCGGCGGGCCCCGAACACTGAAGCTTTCTTT. Filled out from reference TRBV19 and TRBJ1-1, the complete variable domain reads DGGITQSPKYLFRKEGQNVTLSCEQNLNHDAMYWYRQDPGQGLRLIYYSQIVNDFQKGDIAEGYSVSREKKESFPLTVTSAQKNPTAFYLCASSRRAPNTEAFFGQGTRLTVV.

The chain carries TRBV6-2 or TRBV6-3 and TRBJ2-3, with 8 bases lining up with TRBD2. CDR1 and CDR2 (germline): MNHEY, SVGEGT. There are 16 residues in the CDR3. The ends lost 5 bases at V and 1 base at J; junction bases unmatched: 8. The CDR3 loop reads CASSVGRGSGTDTQYF. The CDR3 DNA reads TGTGCCAGCAGTGTCGGGAGGGGAAGTGGCACAGATACGCAGTATTTT.

Notes on this clonotype: Being one base from a much bigger clone, this may be a read error. The chain uses TRBV30 and TRBJ2-3; 9 bases match TRBD1. CDR1 and CDR2 (germline): GTSNPN, SVGIG (reference sequence). V dropped 3 bases and J dropped 4; count of bases not matched to a gene: 8. This CDR3 has 15 amino acids. The CDR3 spells CAWSTGTGRADTQYF. The CDR3 coding sequence is TGTGCCTGGAGCACCGGGACAGGGAGGGCAGATACGCAGTATTTT.